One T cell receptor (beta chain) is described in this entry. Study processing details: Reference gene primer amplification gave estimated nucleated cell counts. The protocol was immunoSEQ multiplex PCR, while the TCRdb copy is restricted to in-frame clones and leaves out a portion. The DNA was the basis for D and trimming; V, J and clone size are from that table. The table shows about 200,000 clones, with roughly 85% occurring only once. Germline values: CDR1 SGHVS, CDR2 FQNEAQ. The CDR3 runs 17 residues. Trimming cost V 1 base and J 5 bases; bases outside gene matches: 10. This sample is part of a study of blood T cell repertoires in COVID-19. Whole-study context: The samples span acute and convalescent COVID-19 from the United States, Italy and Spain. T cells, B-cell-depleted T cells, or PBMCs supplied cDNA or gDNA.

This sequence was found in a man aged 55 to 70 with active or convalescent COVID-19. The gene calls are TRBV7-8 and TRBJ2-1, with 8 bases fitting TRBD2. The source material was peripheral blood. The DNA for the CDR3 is TGTGCCAGCAGCTTAGGCTATCAGCGGGGGAGTAACAATGAGCAGTTCTTC. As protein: CASSLGYQRGSNNEQFF.